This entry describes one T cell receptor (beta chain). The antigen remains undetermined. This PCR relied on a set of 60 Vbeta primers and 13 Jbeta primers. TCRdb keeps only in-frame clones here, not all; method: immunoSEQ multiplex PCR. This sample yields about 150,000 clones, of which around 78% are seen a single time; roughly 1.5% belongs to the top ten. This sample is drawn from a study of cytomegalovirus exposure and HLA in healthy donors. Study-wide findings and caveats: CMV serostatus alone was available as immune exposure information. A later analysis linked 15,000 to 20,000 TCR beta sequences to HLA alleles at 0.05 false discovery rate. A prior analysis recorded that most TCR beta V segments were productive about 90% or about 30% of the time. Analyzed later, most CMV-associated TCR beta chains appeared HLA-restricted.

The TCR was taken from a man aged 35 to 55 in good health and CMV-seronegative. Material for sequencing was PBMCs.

The CDR3 DNA is TGTGCCACCAGCAGAGTCTTAGGCGCTACTAGCATCCACGAGCAGTACTTC. Translating it yields CATSRVLGATSIHEQYF. The chain carries TRBV15 and TRBJ2-7; TRBD2 is a possible D gene (6 bases). Trimming stripped 1 base from V and 5 bases from J, with 21 bases between. Germline V lookup: CDR1 LNHNV, CDR2 YYDKDF (reference sequence). This CDR3 has 17 residues.